Listed below are T cell receptor beta chains from one sample, sequenced in a study of neurological immune-mediated disorders. TCRdb re-derived calls from the 5' RACE reads in MiXCR, one entry per CDR3 protein. The profile shows 70,000 or so distinct CDR3 sequences, 3% to 4% of them singletons. Specimen: PBMCs. The receptor set was obtained from a woman aged 45-65 years with multiple sclerosis. Each CDR3 is given with its conserved first and last residue. A D gene is named only where the DNA matches it firmly. Where a row states a size, it is once, few, many or the class of an expanded clone; other rows omit it.

d_gene: .
j_gene: TRBJ2-2
abundance: many
v_gene: TRBV7-2
CDR3aa: CASSLVGSTNTGELFF

d_gene: .
j_gene: TRBJ2-1
abundance: many
v_gene: TRBV11-2
CDR3aa: CASSLGGPDRLWSYNEQFF

d_gene: TRBD1
j_gene: TRBJ1-5
abundance: many
v_gene: TRBV20-1
CDR3aa: CSASAGTGGYQPQHF

d_gene: .
j_gene: TRBJ1-2
abundance: many
v_gene: TRBV5-1
CDR3aa: CASRNLQSPGYTF

d_gene: .
j_gene: TRBJ1-2
abundance: many
v_gene: TRBV20-1
CDR3aa: CSARGLADPPYGYTF

d_gene: TRBD1
j_gene: TRBJ1-5
abundance: many
v_gene: TRBV6-5
CDR3aa: CASKPDGTANQPQHF

d_gene: .
j_gene: TRBJ2-3
abundance: many
v_gene: TRBV20-1
CDR3aa: CSAFYRVGTDTQYF

d_gene: TRBD1
j_gene: TRBJ2-1
abundance: many
v_gene: TRBV27
CDR3aa: CASSNTAQGARNEQFF

d_gene: TRBD1
j_gene: TRBJ2-1
abundance: many
v_gene: TRBV29-1
CDR3aa: CSVDGRVGQGAGEQFF

d_gene: .
j_gene: TRBJ2-7
abundance: many
v_gene: TRBV5-1
CDR3aa: CASSLERRSEQYF

d_gene: TRBD1
j_gene: TRBJ2-1
abundance: many
v_gene: TRBV5-4
CDR3aa: CASSLTGQAGNEQFF

d_gene: .
j_gene: TRBJ2-5
abundance: many
v_gene: TRBV5-6
CDR3aa: CASSFSGSETQYF

d_gene: .
j_gene: TRBJ2-5
abundance: many
v_gene: TRBV7-2
CDR3aa: CASSLSLGETQYF

d_gene: .
j_gene: TRBJ2-1
abundance: many
v_gene: TRBV10-2
CDR3aa: CASSRRSSGDYNEQFF

d_gene: .
j_gene: TRBJ1-1
abundance: many
v_gene: TRBV7-9
CDR3aa: CASSSPKSDFWNTEAFF

d_gene: .
j_gene: TRBJ1-2
abundance: many
v_gene: TRBV7-2
CDR3aa: CASSLGPGDYGYTF

d_gene: .
j_gene: TRBJ2-5
abundance: many
v_gene: TRBV11-2
CDR3aa: CASSQKQVGGQETQYF

d_gene: TRBD1
j_gene: TRBJ1-2
abundance: many
v_gene: TRBV29-1
CDR3aa: CSGTGGATDYGYTF

d_gene: .
j_gene: TRBJ2-5
abundance: many
v_gene: TRBV5-1
CDR3aa: CASSLAVRSSQETQYF

d_gene: .
j_gene: TRBJ2-1
abundance: many
v_gene: TRBV20-1
CDR3aa: CSARVPRRGNEQFF

d_gene: TRBD1
j_gene: TRBJ2-3
abundance: many
v_gene: TRBV20-1
CDR3aa: CSATGTGHSTDTQYF

d_gene: .
j_gene: TRBJ2-5
abundance: many
v_gene: TRBV20-1
CDR3aa: CSGDNQETQYF

d_gene: TRBD2
j_gene: TRBJ2-1
abundance: many
v_gene: TRBV4-2
CDR3aa: CASSQDGSGGLPGNEQFF

d_gene: TRBD1
j_gene: TRBJ1-1
abundance: many
v_gene: TRBV7-2
CDR3aa: CASSLRQGPTNTEAFF

d_gene: .
j_gene: TRBJ2-7
abundance: many
v_gene: TRBV9
CDR3aa: CASSVGTQSSYEQYF

d_gene: TRBD1
j_gene: TRBJ2-3
abundance: many
v_gene: TRBV5-1
CDR3aa: CASSSGQERLDTQYF

d_gene: TRBD2
j_gene: TRBJ2-1
abundance: many
v_gene: TRBV3-1
CDR3aa: CASSQGGGGRNEQFF

d_gene: .
j_gene: TRBJ2-5
abundance: many
v_gene: TRBV7-2
CDR3aa: CASSVDGGPQETQYF

d_gene: TRBD1
j_gene: TRBJ1-1
abundance: many
v_gene: TRBV20-1
CDR3aa: CSADRGLNTEAFF

d_gene: .
j_gene: TRBJ1-1
abundance: .
v_gene: TRBV9
CDR3aa: CASSVEVYTEAFF

d_gene: TRBD2
j_gene: TRBJ2-1
abundance: few
v_gene: TRBV29-1
CDR3aa: CSVKVRFSTSFNEQFF

d_gene: .
j_gene: TRBJ1-2
abundance: many
v_gene: TRBV20-1
CDR3aa: CSAVRSIGGYTF

d_gene: TRBD1
j_gene: TRBJ2-3
abundance: many
v_gene: TRBV12-3/TRBV12-4
CDR3aa: CASLRTPGGPGRDTQYF

d_gene: .
j_gene: TRBJ2-3
abundance: many
v_gene: TRBV20-1
CDR3aa: CSATSQGTDTQYF

d_gene: TRBD1
j_gene: TRBJ1-2
abundance: many
v_gene: TRBV20-1
CDR3aa: CSARAAPGQQQIYGYTF

d_gene: .
j_gene: TRBJ2-3
abundance: many
v_gene: TRBV2
CDR3aa: CASRPHGGATDTQYF

d_gene: TRBD1
j_gene: TRBJ2-1
abundance: many
v_gene: TRBV2
CDR3aa: CASSGDRGNYNEQFF

d_gene: TRBD2
j_gene: TRBJ2-1
abundance: many
v_gene: TRBV10-3
CDR3aa: CAISEGLAGTNEQFF

d_gene: .
j_gene: TRBJ1-1
abundance: many
v_gene: TRBV27
CDR3aa: CASSLLPLNTEAFF

d_gene: TRBD2
j_gene: TRBJ2-1
abundance: many
v_gene: TRBV20-1
CDR3aa: CSAREGGLSLSEQFF

d_gene: .
j_gene: TRBJ2-3
abundance: many
v_gene: TRBV27
CDR3aa: CASSSLTGFRADTQYF

d_gene: TRBD2
j_gene: TRBJ2-6
abundance: many
v_gene: TRBV5-1
CDR3aa: CASSLSGSRANVLTF